This T cell receptor beta chain stems from a study of cytomegalovirus exposure and HLA in healthy donors. Overall study findings and caveats: Indistinguishable V segments, including TRBV6-2 and TRBV6-3, were excluded.

Comments on this clone: What it recognizes is unknown.

PCR was performed using 60 Vbeta and 13 Jbeta primers. Using immunoSEQ multiplex PCR, the repertoire was profiled, and TCRdb retains in-frame clones only, with some absent. The repertoire consists of 150,000 to 200,000 clones, with roughly four fifths occurring once and the leading ten covering approximately 3%. The germline CDR1 and CDR2 sequences are SGHTA and FQGNSA. Deletions cut 2 bases from V and 4 bases from J, with 14 bases between. The CDR3 consists of 15 residues. The TCR comes from a woman aged 40 to 50 in good health and CMV-seronegative. V is TRBV7-2 and J is TRBJ1-1; no clear D. Sequencing input: PBMCs. CDR3 protein: CASSLPGVGGTEAFF. The DNA for the CDR3 is TGTGCCAGCAGCTTACCCGGGGTTGGCGGCACTGAAGCTTTCTTT.